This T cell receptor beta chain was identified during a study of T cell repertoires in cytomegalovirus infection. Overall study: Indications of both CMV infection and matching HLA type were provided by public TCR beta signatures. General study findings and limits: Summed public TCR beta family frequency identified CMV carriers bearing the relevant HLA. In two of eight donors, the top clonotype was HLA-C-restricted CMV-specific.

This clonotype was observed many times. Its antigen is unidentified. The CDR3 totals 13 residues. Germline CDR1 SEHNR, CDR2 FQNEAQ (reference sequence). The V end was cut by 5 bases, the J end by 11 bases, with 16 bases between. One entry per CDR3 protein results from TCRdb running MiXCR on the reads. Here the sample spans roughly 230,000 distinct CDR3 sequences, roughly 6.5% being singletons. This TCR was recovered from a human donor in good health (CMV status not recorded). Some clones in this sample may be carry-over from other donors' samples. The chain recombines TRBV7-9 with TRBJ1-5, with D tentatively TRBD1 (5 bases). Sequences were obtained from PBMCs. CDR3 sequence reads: CASSGAGGRTQHF. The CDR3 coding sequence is TGTGCCAGCAGCGGGGCGGGGGGAAGGACCCAGCATTTT.